The next 26 T cell receptor beta chains were all read from a single sample in a study of blood T cell repertoires in COVID-19. Profiling relied on immunoSEQ multiplex PCR, and the TCRdb table lists in-frame clones only, not all of them. The sample yields about 480,000 clones, around 88% seen once. Material: peripheral blood. The receptors stem from a woman in her forties or fifties with COVID-19, enrolled during active disease.

As concerns this clone: Other DNA sequences within the sample encode an identical CDR3. This chain connects TRBV5-1 to TRBJ1-1, with 7 nucleotides matching TRBD1. CDR1 is SGHRS, CDR2 YFSETQ, per germline. The length of the CDR3 is 13 residues. The junction had 4 bases not matched to a gene; V was cut back by 4 bases and J by 4 bases. CDR3 loop: CASSLSGGTEAFF. CDR3 in DNA: TGCGCCAGCAGCCTTTCAGGGGGCACTGAAGCTTTCTTT.

The chain employs TRBV30 and TRBJ2-5; D is undetermined. The CDR3 extends over 13 amino acids. The V and J ends lost 2 bases and 3 bases respectively, with 10 bases between them. Germline values: CDR1 GTSNPN, CDR2 SVGIG (reference sequence). CDR3 residues: CAWSTTLKETQYF. The CDR3 nucleotides are TGTGCCTGGAGTACGACTCTTAAAGAGACCCAGTACTTC.

CDR3 sequence: CASSAGTAFGEQFF. The DNA for the CDR3 is TGTGCCAGCAGTGCCGGGACAGCCTTCGGGGAGCAGTTCTTC. The genes are TRBV2 and TRBJ2-1, with 7 positions matching TRBD1. Unmatched junction bases numbered 10, after V lost 4 bases and J lost 10 bases. Germline V CDR1 and CDR2: SNHLY, FYNNEI. CDR3 length equals 14 residues. Drawing the rest from reference TRBV2 and TRBJ2-1, the complete variable domain is EPEVTQTPSHQVTQMGQEVILRCVPISNHLYFYWYRQILGQKVEFLVSFYNNEISEKSEIFDDQFSVERPDGSNFTLKIRSTKLEDSAMYFCASSAGTAFGEQFFGPGTRLTVL.

V and J are TRBV6-6 and TRBJ1-4, with 7 bases fitting TRBD1. Germline V gene sequence: CDR1 MNHNY, CDR2 SVGAGI (reference sequence). J gave up 8 bases and V 6 bases, and 9 bases lay outside the gene matches. This CDR3 has 14 amino acids. The DNA for the CDR3 is TGTGCCAGCAGCCCCGACAGGGTAGAGGAAAAACTGTTTTTT. This translates into CASSPDRVEEKLFF.

This chain connects TRBV5-1 to TRBJ2-3, with 13 bases lining up with TRBD2. V was pared by 2 bases and J by 5 bases, with 8 bases of the junction left unmatched. Germline values: CDR1 SGHRS, CDR2 YFSETQ. The CDR3 is 17 amino acids. This CDR3 reads CASSLQGTSGIVDTQYF. The CDR3 nucleotides are TGCGCCAGCAGCTTACAAGGGACTAGCGGGATTGTAGATACGCAGTATTTT.

This chain uses TRBV2 with TRBJ2-5, with no clear D. Trimming left V 3 bases short and J 1 base short, with 9 bases between. This CDR3 is built from 14 residues. Germline CDR1 is SNHLY and CDR2 is FYNNEI. Here the CDR3 DNA reads TGTGCCAGCAGTGATCGGTTCTTCCAAGAGACCCAGTACTTC. Translated, it gives CASSDRFFQETQYF.

About this clone: In the same sample, other DNA sequences code for this CDR3. The chain carries TRBV18 and TRBJ1-1; D is ambiguous. Germline V CDR1 and CDR2: KGHSH, LQKENI. Deletions cut 3 bases from V and 5 bases from J, with 10 bases between. There are 13 residues in the CDR3. The CDR3 region is CASSPLRDTEAFF. The CDR3 DNA follows: TGTGCCAGCTCACCCCTCCGGGATACTGAAGCTTTCTTT.

The chain employs TRBV10-2 and TRBJ2-3; TRBD2 matches 8 bases. There are 14 residues in the CDR3. The J segment lost 1 base and the V segment lost 7 bases, leaving 4 bases of the junction unmatched. CDR1 is WSHSY, CDR2 SAAADI, per germline. CDR3 sequence reads: CASKAGARTDTQYF. The CDR3, as DNA: TGCGCCAGCAAAGCGGGGGCTCGCACAGATACGCAGTATTTT.

V gene TRBV12-5 combines with J gene TRBJ2-7; 7 nucleotides match TRBD2. V gave up 3 bases and J gave up 5 bases; unmatched junction bases: 16. The CDR3 is 17 residues long. CDR1 and CDR2 from the germline V gene are LGHNT and FRNRAP. This CDR3 reads CASGFAGLGGGYHEQYF. The CDR3 nucleotides read TGTGCTAGTGGTTTTGCGGGGCTTGGGGGGGGATACCACGAGCAGTACTTC.

CDR3 protein: CASSRQANTGELFF. In nucleotides, the CDR3 is TGTGCCAGTAGTAGACAGGCCAACACCGGGGAGCTGTTTTTT. This sequence joins TRBV19 and TRBJ2-2; D perhaps matches TRBD1 (6 bases). This CDR3 region has 14 residues. V shed 4 bases and J shed 2 bases, with 8 bases lying between them. The germline V gene has CDR1 LNHDA and CDR2 SQIVND (reference sequence).

This chain connects TRBV12-3 or TRBV12-4 to TRBJ2-7; a weak D match, TRBD2 (5 bases). V was trimmed by 3 bases and J by 0 bases, leaving 6 bases between them. This CDR3 comprises 13 residues. CDR3 region: CASSFSGSYEQYF. CDR3 nucleotides: TGTGCCAGCAGTTTCAGCGGCTCCTACGAGCAGTACTTC.

A note on this clone: The junction departs from germline at one end; a sequencing error may be responsible. The chain carries TRBV30 and TRBJ1-2; D gene unclear. The germline V gene encodes CDR1 GTSNPN and CDR2 SVGIG (reference sequence). The CDR3 contains 12 residues. The chain's CDR3 is CAWSVHNEAVFF. CDR3 nucleotides: TGTGCCTGGAGTGTACACAATGAGGCGGTGTTTTTC.

The V gene is TRBV5-1, the J gene TRBJ1-2; no reliable D call. Germline V gives CDR1 SGHRS, CDR2 YFSETQ. There are 14 residues in the CDR3. V gave up 7 bases and J gave up 0 bases, with 13 bases separating them. CDR3 loop: CASRFDGANYGYTF. The CDR3 region has the DNA TGCGCCAGCCGATTCGACGGAGCTAACTATGGCTACACCTTC.

V usage is TRBV12-3 or TRBV12-4 and J usage is TRBJ1-2; D is uncertain. V lost 0 bases, J lost 3 bases, and 5 bases lay in between. This CDR3 spans 13 amino acids. The CDR3 DNA reads TGTGCCAGCAGTTTAGCCCCCGACTATGGCTACACCTTC. Its translation is CASSLAPDYGYTF.

The chain has TRBV5-1 and TRBJ2-5; 7 bases are a match to TRBD1. Germline assignment: CDR1 SGHRS and CDR2 YFSETQ. Unmatched junction bases numbered 8, after V lost 3 bases and J lost 0 bases. This CDR3 has 16 residues. The chain's CDR3 is CASSSGQLEYQETQYF. The DNA of the CDR3 is TGCGCCAGCAGCTCGGGACAGCTAGAGTACCAAGAGACCCAGTACTTC.

The chain combines TRBV10-1 with TRBJ1-1, with TRBD1 identical over 8 bases. The germline gives CDR1 WNHNN, CDR2 SYGVQD (reference sequence). Losses at the gene ends were 6 bases for V and 5 bases for J; bases not matched to a gene: 5. The CDR3 contains 13 residues. CDR3 loop: CASSGQGRTEAFF. In DNA form, the CDR3 reads TGCGCCAGCAGCGGACAGGGAAGAACTGAAGCTTTCTTT.

The gene calls are TRBV5-1 and TRBJ2-2, with TRBD2 matching 11 bases. Germline CDR1 is SGHRS and CDR2 is YFSETQ. The CDR3 spans 15 residues. V gave up 2 bases and J gave up 7 bases; unmatched junction bases: 4. Here the CDR3 DNA reads TGCGCCAGCAGCTTTAGCGGGGGGGCCGACGGGGAGCTGTTTTTT. This encodes CASSFSGGADGELFF. The whole variable domain, filled in from reference TRBV5-1 and TRBJ2-2, reads KAGVTQTPRYLIKTRGQQVTLSCSPISGHRSVSWYQQTPGQGLQFLFEYFSETQRNKGNFPGRFSGRQFSNSRSEMNVSTLELGDSALYLCASSFSGGADGELFFGEGSRLTVL.

This clone was observed a single time. The rearrangement links TRBV6-5 to TRBJ1-2, with 10 bases aligning to TRBD1. Trimming at V came to 4 bases and at J to 12 bases, leaving 5 bases not matched to a gene. The length of the CDR3 is 12 residues. Per germline, CDR1 MNHEY and CDR2 SVGAGI. For the CDR3, the DNA is TGTGCCAGCAGTTTCGCCGGGACAGGGGACACCTTC. Encoded protein: CASSFAGTGDTF.

The chain joins TRBV19 to TRBJ1-2; TRBD1 agrees at 7 bases. This CDR3 region has 16 residues. Trimming cost V 5 bases and J 4 bases; bases outside gene matches: 13. The germline gives CDR1 LNHDA, CDR2 SQIVND (reference sequence). The CDR3 loop reads CASSSHQGEIVYGYTF. The CDR3 coding sequence is TGTGCCAGTAGTTCCCACCAGGGGGAGATCGTCTATGGCTACACCTTC.

The chain recombines TRBV20-1 with TRBJ1-2; TRBD1 matches 8 bases. Germline V gene lookup returns CDR1 DFQATT and CDR2 SNEGSKA (reference sequence). Trimming removed 3 bases from V and 9 bases from J; junction bases left unmatched: 12. CDR3 length equals 14 residues. For the CDR3, the DNA is TGCAGTGCTAGTCCCATAGACAGGGGTATTAGCTACACCTTC. Amino acid sequence: CSASPIDRGISYTF.

The chain has TRBV20-1 and TRBJ2-5, with 8 bases identical to TRBD2. The ends lost 3 bases at V and 9 bases at J; junction bases unmatched: 9. Germline CDR1 and CDR2: DFQATT and SNEGSKA (reference sequence). The CDR3 covers 13 residues. The chain's CDR3 is CSASPRGEGAQYF. The CDR3 DNA reads TGCAGTGCTAGTCCGCGGGGGGAAGGGGCCCAGTACTTC.

The J gene is TRBJ2-4, the V gene TRBV5-1, with TRBD1 matching over 11 bases. The CDR3 runs to 18 residues. After removal of 0 bases from V and 7 bases from J, the junction contained 12 bases not matched to a gene. Germline assignment: CDR1 SGHRS and CDR2 YFSETQ. CDR3 residues: CASSLGRDRGEKDNIQYF. For the CDR3, the DNA is TGCGCCAGCAGCTTGGGCCGGGACAGGGGGGAGAAGGACAACATTCAGTACTTC.

V is TRBV7-9 and J is TRBJ2-7; TRBD1 agrees at 9 bases. Trimming removed 5 bases from V and 5 bases from J; junction bases left unmatched: 10. The germline V gene has CDR1 SEHNR and CDR2 FQNEAQ (reference sequence). The CDR3 loop spans 15 amino acids. Here the CDR3 reads CASSPPGQGNNEQYF. CDR3 bases: TGTGCCAGCAGCCCTCCGGGACAGGGTAACAACGAGCAGTACTTC.

This clone has a handful of counts. V usage is TRBV6-5 and J usage is TRBJ1-1; D remains unclear. In germline, CDR1 is MNHEY, CDR2 SVGAGI. Trimming pared 5 bases from V and 6 bases from J, leaving 13 bases between. This CDR3 has 13 residues. The CDR3, as DNA: TGTGCCAGCAGTAAGGCCGCGAGCGCTGAAGCTTTCTTT. Protein sequence: CASSKAASAEAFF.

The genes are TRBV3-1 (or the pseudogene TRBV3-2) and TRBJ1-4; 7 nucleotides match TRBD1. This CDR3 is built from 11 residues. Per germline, CDR1 LGHDT and CDR2 YNNKEL (reference sequence). The ends lost 8 bases at V and 8 bases at J; junction bases unmatched: 2. CDR3 protein: CASRRGEKLFF. The CDR3 coding sequence is TGTGCCAGCCGCAGGGGGGAAAAACTGTTTTTT.

The rearrangement links TRBV2 to TRBJ1-6; the D is unclear. Trimming removed 2 bases from V and 0 bases from J, with 5 bases in between. Looked up from germline, CDR1 is SNHLY and CDR2 is FYNNEI. CDR3 length: 15 amino acids. The CDR3 spells CASSERSSYNSPLHF. CDR3 coding DNA: TGTGCCAGCAGTGAAAGGAGCTCCTATAATTCACCCCTCCACTTT.